One and the same sample provided the 21 T cell receptor beta chains below, sequenced in a study of cytomegalovirus exposure and HLA in healthy donors. Clones were read by immunoSEQ multiplex PCR, and TCRdb kept only the in-frame ones, dropping some. The sample includes roughly 220,000 clones, over 70% of them seen just once. The sequenced sample consisted of PBMCs. The source is a woman aged 25 to 39 in good health and CMV-seropositive.

This sequence joins TRBV2 and TRBJ1-1; no definite D call. Between the trimmed V and J ends, which lost 8 bases and 1 base, there was a span of 8 bases. CDR1 SNHLY and CDR2 FYNNEI come from the germline V gene. The length of the CDR3 is 12 residues. The CDR3 protein is CASGSGNTEAFF. The CDR3, as DNA: TGTGCCAGCGGGTCAGGGAACACTGAAGCTTTCTTT.

The rearrangement joins TRBV2 to TRBJ2-1; D remains unclear. The CDR3 is 10 amino acids. The V end was cut by 3 bases, the J end by 6 bases, with 0 bases between. Germline CDR1 and CDR2: SNHLY and FYNNEI. The CDR3 region is CASSDNEQFF. The CDR3, as DNA: TGTGCCAGCAGTGACAATGAGCAGTTCTTC.

The chain links TRBV4-1 to TRBJ1-1; 7 nucleotides agree with TRBD1. Germline CDR1 reads MGHRA; CDR2 reads YSYEKL. J was trimmed by 3 bases and V by 2 bases; bases with no gene match: 12. The CDR3 is 17 amino acids. CDR3 region: CASSQLTQTGWDTEAFF. The CDR3 DNA follows: TGCGCCAGCAGCCAATTGACTCAGACAGGGTGGGACACTGAAGCTTTCTTT.

The rearrangement links TRBV29-1 to TRBJ2-1; maybe TRBD1 (6 bases). V shed 6 bases and J shed 5 bases, with 11 bases lying between them. Germline values: CDR1 SQVTM, CDR2 ANQGSEA. This CDR3 is 12 amino acids long. In DNA form, the CDR3 reads TGCAGCGTGAAGAGGACAGACAATGAGCAGTTCTTC. Protein product: CSVKRTDNEQFF.

The gene calls are TRBV30 and TRBJ2-4, with 12 bases identical to TRBD1. Germline CDR1 GTSNPN, CDR2 SVGIG (reference sequence). This CDR3 spans 12 amino acids. V was pared by 2 bases and J by 11 bases, with 1 base of the junction left unmatched. The CDR3 loop reads CAWSRDRGLQYF. CDR3 nucleotides: TGTGCCTGGAGTCGGGACAGGGGGCTTCAGTACTTC.

About this clone: Other DNA sequences in this specimen translate into the identical CDR3. The CDR3 sequence: CASSEIVDTQYF. CDR3 sequence (DNA): TGTGCCAGCAGTGAAATTGTAGATACGCAGTATTTT. The chain joins TRBV6-1 to TRBJ2-3; D call uncertain. CDR3 length: 12 residues. V lost 2 bases to trimming and J lost 5 bases, with 5 bases between them. Germline V gives CDR1 MNHNS, CDR2 SASEGT.

The V gene is TRBV18, the J gene TRBJ1-1; 7 bases fit TRBD1. V shed 3 bases and J 0 bases; nucleotides not matched to a gene: 7. The germline gives CDR1 KGHSH, CDR2 LQKENI. CDR3 length: 16 amino acids. The CDR3 DNA reads as TGTGCCAGCTCACCGATTGCAGGGGGACTGAACACTGAAGCTTTCTTT. Its translation: CASSPIAGGLNTEAFF.

This sequence joins TRBV5-1 and TRBJ1-1; D may be TRBD1 (6 bases). The CDR3 length is 13 residues. The V and J ends lost 7 bases and 4 bases respectively, with 14 bases between them. The germline CDR1 and CDR2 sequences are SGHRS and YFSETQ. Here the CDR3 DNA reads TGCGCCAGCGCTAAGGGGGTTGGCACTGAAGCTTTCTTT. Residues: CASAKGVGTEAFF.

This chain uses TRBV11-2 with TRBJ2-2; the match to TRBD2 covers 10 bases. CDR1 and CDR2 (germline): SGHAT, FQNNGV. The V gene end was trimmed by 1 base and the J gene end by 6 bases; junction bases not matched to a gene: 8. The CDR3 contains 17 residues. This chain's CDR3 is CASSLGRSSGRSGELFF. DNA of the CDR3: TGTGCCAGCAGCTTAGGCCGATCTAGCGGGAGATCCGGGGAGCTGTTTTTT.

The chain uses TRBV11-3 and TRBJ2-1; TRBD2 matches at 8 bases. Per the germline V gene, CDR1 is SGHNT and CDR2 is YENEEA. J gave up 7 bases and V 2 bases, and 4 bases lay outside the gene matches. The CDR3 has 14 amino acids. The CDR3 DNA follows: TGTGCCAGCAGCTTACCGGGACTAGTGAATGAGCAGTTCTTC. Translating gives CASSLPGLVNEQFF.

The V call is TRBV6-1, the J call TRBJ2-7, with 10 bases identical to TRBD1. The CDR3 is 15 residues long. J was trimmed by 5 bases and V by 5 bases; bases with no gene match: 9. Germline lookup yields CDR1 MNHNS and CDR2 SASEGT. The CDR3 is CASSPRTGGHDEQYF. CDR3 bases: TGTGCCAGCAGTCCCCGGACAGGGGGTCACGACGAGCAGTACTTC.

This chain connects TRBV2 to TRBJ1-3, with a weak D call TRBD1 (5 bases). V lost 2 bases to trimming and J lost 4 bases, with 15 bases between them. CDR3 length equals 16 residues. Germline V gene lookup returns CDR1 SNHLY and CDR2 FYNNEI. The chain's CDR3 is CASSELGPRRGNTIYF. For the CDR3, the DNA is TGTGCCAGCAGTGAACTGGGGCCGAGGCGGGGAAACACCATATATTTT.

This sequence joins TRBV5-6 and TRBJ1-1; TRBD1 matches 8 bases. Germline V lookup: CDR1 SGHDT, CDR2 YYEEEE. This CDR3 contains 17 residues. The J segment lost 0 bases and the V segment lost 3 bases, leaving 10 bases of the junction unmatched. Here the CDR3 reads CASSWVRGPVVNTEAFF. The CDR3 DNA reads as TGTGCCAGCAGCTGGGTCAGGGGGCCTGTAGTGAACACTGAAGCTTTCTTT.

V gene TRBV5-1 combines with J gene TRBJ2-7; the D call may be TRBD1 or TRBD2 (5 bases each). Looked up from germline, CDR1 is SGHRS and CDR2 is YFSETQ. Trimming left V 8 bases short and J 5 bases short, with 23 bases between. The CDR3 extends over 15 amino acids. The chain's CDR3 is CASSKENRWGNEQYF. CDR3 nucleotide sequence: TGCGCCAGTTCCAAAGAAAACCGCTGGGGGAACGAGCAGTACTTC.

This clone has just a few counts. The J gene is TRBJ1-1, the V gene TRBV15; no firm D call. There are 11 residues in the CDR3. Germline CDR1 and CDR2: LNHNV and YYDKDF (reference sequence). V was shortened by 6 bases and J by 0 bases, with 2 bases between the two germline ends. The DNA for the CDR3 is TGTGCCACCAGGATGAACACTGAAGCTTTCTTT. Its translation is CATRMNTEAFF.

The genes are TRBV6-1 and TRBJ1-1; a possible D gene is TRBD1 (6 bases). Germline CDR1 and CDR2: MNHNS and SASEGT. This CDR3 spans 16 amino acids. Trimming cost V 1 base and J 0 bases, with 12 bases left between them. In DNA, the CDR3 is TGTGCCAGCAGTGAAGTATGGACAGAAATGAACACTGAAGCTTTCTTT. This gives the protein CASSEVWTEMNTEAFF.

The J gene is TRBJ2-7, the V gene TRBV4-3; tentatively, D is TRBD2 (6 bases). The CDR3 sequence is 15 residues long. Per germline, CDR1 LGHNA and CDR2 YSLEER. Trimming removed 0 bases at V and 2 bases at J, with 11 bases between. CDR3 loop: CASSQDDGSTYEQYF. The CDR3 DNA is TGCGCCAGCAGCCAAGATGACGGGAGCACCTACGAGCAGTACTTC.

Written as DNA, the CDR3 is TGTGCCAGCAGCTTAGATAGTCTTTTGAACACTGAAGCTTTCTTT. This codes for CASSLDSLLNTEAFF. This chain links TRBV7-2 with TRBJ1-1, with no clear D. V was cut by 1 base and J by 0 bases, with 9 bases left in between. The CDR3 length is 15 residues. Germline V gene lookup returns CDR1 SGHTA and CDR2 FQGNSA.

V gene TRBV29-1 combines with J gene TRBJ1-1; D unresolved. Germline loops: CDR1 SQVTM, CDR2 ANQGSEA. This CDR3 has 12 residues. V lost 3 bases and J lost 2, with 7 bases in between. CDR3 DNA: TGCAGCGTTGAGCTGGATAACACTGAAGCTTTCTTT. It codes for CSVELDNTEAFF.

This rearrangement joins TRBV7-9 to TRBJ2-2, with D possibly TRBD1 on 6 matching bases. The germline CDR1 and CDR2 sequences are SEHNR and FQNEAQ (reference sequence). The ends were cut back, 5 bases at V and 1 base at J, with 8 bases in the middle. The CDR3 consists of 14 residues. The CDR3 DNA sequence: TGTGCCAGCAGCCCCAGGGGGAACACCGGGGAGCTGTTTTTT. Its protein is CASSPRGNTGELFF.

The chain employs TRBV25-1 and TRBJ2-4; D is ambiguous. The germline V gene has CDR1 MGHDK and CDR2 SYGVNS. Trimming removed 4 bases from V and 6 bases from J, with 4 bases in between. The CDR3 has 11 residues. For the CDR3, the DNA is TGTGCCAGCAGTGCGAGAAACATTCAGTACTTC. Amino acids: CASSARNIQYF.